This T cell receptor beta chain was retrieved from a study of tumor-infiltrating lymphocytes in primary liver carcinoma. The input was roughly 0.5 ug total RNA; TCR beta cDNA was made from it with a constant-region primer. Generation of the TCR beta libraries relied on three nested multiplex PCR rounds using slightly modified ARM-PCR. TRBV1-TRBV30 forward primers paired with a C-beta reverse primer drove the first two PCR rounds, approximately 11 cycles each. One entry per CDR3 protein results from TCRdb running MiXCR on the multiplex PCR reads. The sample contains fewer than 200,000 distinct CDR3 sequences, around four fifths of which appear only once. The V gene's germline CDR1 is KGHSH and CDR2 LQKENI. The CDR3 totals 14 residues. Trimming removed 3 bases from V and 3 bases from J, with 11 bases in between. It was from roughly 20-30 mg of unsorted bulk tissue that RNA and DNA were co-extracted. The patients had histopathologically diagnosed primary liver carcinoma, and their disease was treated by surgical resection.

The chain is built from TRBV18 and TRBJ2-5, with TRBD1 as a possible D gene (6 bases). The sample consisted of tumor tissue from primary liver carcinoma. This sequence was found in a man aged 35 to 55 with primary liver carcinoma and hepatitis B virus infection. In DNA form, the CDR3 reads TGTGCCAGCTCACCGATACAGGGAAAAGAGACCCAGTACTTC. It specifies CASSPIQGKETQYF.